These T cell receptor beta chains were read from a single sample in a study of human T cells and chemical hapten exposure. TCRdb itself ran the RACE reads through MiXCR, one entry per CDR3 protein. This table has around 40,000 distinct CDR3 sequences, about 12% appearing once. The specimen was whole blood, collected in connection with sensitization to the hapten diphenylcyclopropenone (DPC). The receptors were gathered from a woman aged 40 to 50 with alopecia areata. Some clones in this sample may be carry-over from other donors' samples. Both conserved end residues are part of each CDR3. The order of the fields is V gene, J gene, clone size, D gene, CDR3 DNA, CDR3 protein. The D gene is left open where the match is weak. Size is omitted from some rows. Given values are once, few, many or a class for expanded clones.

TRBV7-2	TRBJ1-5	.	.	TGTGCCAGCAGCTTCACACACAACAATCAGCCCCAGCATTTT	CASSFTHNNQPQHF
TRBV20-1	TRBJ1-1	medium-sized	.	TGCAGTGCTCCGACAGGGAACACTGAAGCTTTCTTT	CSAPTGNTEAFF
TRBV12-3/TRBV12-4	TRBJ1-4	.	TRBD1	TGTGCCAGCAGACGGGACAGGGGAAATGAAAAACTGTTTTTT	CASRRDRGNEKLFF
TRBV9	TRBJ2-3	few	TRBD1	TGTGCCAGCAGCGCCGAGGGGACAGCCACAGATACGCAGTATTTT	CASSAEGTATDTQYF
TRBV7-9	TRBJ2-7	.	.	TGTGCCAGCACCTCTGGTTACGAGCAGTACTTC	CASTSGYEQYF
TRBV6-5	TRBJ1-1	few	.	TGTGCCAGCGGGTCCACGGGACGGGTTACCTTCTTT	CASGSTGRVTFF
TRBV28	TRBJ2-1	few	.	TGTGCCAGCCTAGAAAGCTCCTACAATGAGCAGTTCTTC	CASLESSYNEQFF
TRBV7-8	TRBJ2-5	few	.	TGTGCCAGCAGCTTAAGGACCGCTCGGACCCAGTACTTC	CASSLRTARTQYF
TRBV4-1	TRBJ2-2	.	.	TGCGCCAGCAGCCAAACAGGGAGGGAGAACACCGGGGAGCTGTTTTTT	CASSQTGRENTGELFF
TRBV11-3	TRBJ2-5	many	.	TGTGCCAGCAGCTTAGGGAGGCTAGAGACCCAGTACTTC	CASSLGRLETQYF
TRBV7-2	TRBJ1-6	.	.	TGTGCCAGCAGCTTAGACCGGTCACCCCTCCACTTT	CASSLDRSPLHF
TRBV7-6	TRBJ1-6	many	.	TGTGCCAGCAGCTTAGGCGGGGGGTCGCTCACCCTCCACTTT	CASSLGGGSLTLHF
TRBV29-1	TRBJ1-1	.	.	TGCAGCGTTGATTTAACCCTAGAAGCTTTCTTT	CSVDLTLEAFF
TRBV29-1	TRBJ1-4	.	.	TGCAGCGTTGCGAAGGGTTTGGGGGAAAAACTGTTTTTT	CSVAKGLGEKLFF
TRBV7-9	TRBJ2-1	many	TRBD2	TGTGCCAGCAGCTTATTAGCGGGTCGATATGAGCAGTTCTTC	CASSLLAGRYEQFF
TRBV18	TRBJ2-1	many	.	TGTGCCAGCTCACCAGGGAGCTCCTACAATGAGCAGTTCTTC	CASSPGSSYNEQFF
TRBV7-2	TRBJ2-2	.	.	TGTGCCAGCAGCTTAAACAGGAACGGGGAGCTGTTTTTT	CASSLNRNGELFF